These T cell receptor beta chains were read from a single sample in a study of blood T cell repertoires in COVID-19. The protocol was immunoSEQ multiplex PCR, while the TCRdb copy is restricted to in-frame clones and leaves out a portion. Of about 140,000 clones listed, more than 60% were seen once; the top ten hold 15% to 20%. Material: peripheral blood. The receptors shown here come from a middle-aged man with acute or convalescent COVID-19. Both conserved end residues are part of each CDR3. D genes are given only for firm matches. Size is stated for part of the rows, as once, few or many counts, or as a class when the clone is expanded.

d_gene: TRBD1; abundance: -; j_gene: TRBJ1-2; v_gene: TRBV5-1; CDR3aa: CASSLEGTVYGYTF; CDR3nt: TGCGCCAGCAGCTTGGAGGGGACAGTCTATGGCTACACCTTC
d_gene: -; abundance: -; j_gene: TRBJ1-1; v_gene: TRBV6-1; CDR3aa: CASSGEAGSFGTEAFF; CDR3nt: TGTGCCAGCAGTGGGGAGGCAGGGTCTTTCGGCACTGAAGCTTTCTTT
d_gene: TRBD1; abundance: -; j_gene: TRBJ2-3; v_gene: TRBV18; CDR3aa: CASSSGDRDGAQYF; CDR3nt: TGTGCCAGCTCATCAGGGGACAGGGACGGAGCGCAGTATTTT
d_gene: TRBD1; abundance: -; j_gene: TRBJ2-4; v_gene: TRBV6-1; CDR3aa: CASSEPGQAKNIQYF; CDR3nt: TGTGCCAGCAGTGAACCGGGACAGGCCAAAAACATTCAGTACTTC
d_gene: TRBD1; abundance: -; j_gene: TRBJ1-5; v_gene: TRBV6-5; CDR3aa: CAIRDRGHQPQHF; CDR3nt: TGTGCCATCAGGGACAGGGGGCATCAGCCCCAGCATTTT
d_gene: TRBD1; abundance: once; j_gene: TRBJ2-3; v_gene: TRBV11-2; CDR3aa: CASSWATGSWADTQYF; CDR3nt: TGTGCCAGCAGCTGGGCGACAGGGAGCTGGGCAGATACGCAGTATTTT
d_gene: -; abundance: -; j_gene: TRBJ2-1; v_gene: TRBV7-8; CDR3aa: CASSLDPTYNEQFF; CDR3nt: TGTGCCAGCAGCTTAGACCCTACTTACAATGAGCAGTTCTTC
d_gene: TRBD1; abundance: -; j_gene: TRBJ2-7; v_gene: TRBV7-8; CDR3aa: CASSRGQGGFYEQYF; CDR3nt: TGTGCCAGCAGCCGGGGACAGGGGGGTTTTTACGAGCAGTACTTC
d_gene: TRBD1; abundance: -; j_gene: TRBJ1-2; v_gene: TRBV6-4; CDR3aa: CASSPGGTHYGYTF; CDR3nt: TGTGCCAGCAGTCCAGGGGGGACTCACTATGGCTACACCTTC
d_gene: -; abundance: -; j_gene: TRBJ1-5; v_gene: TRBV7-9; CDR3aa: CASSFKEAGTQHF; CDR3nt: TGTGCCAGCAGCTTTAAAGAGGCAGGGACCCAGCATTTT
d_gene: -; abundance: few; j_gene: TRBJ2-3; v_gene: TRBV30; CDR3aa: CAWKGSDTDTQYF; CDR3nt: TGTGCCTGGAAGGGTAGCGACACAGATACGCAGTATTTT
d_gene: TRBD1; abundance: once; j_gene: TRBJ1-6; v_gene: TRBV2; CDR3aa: CASSEDRGDSNSPLHF; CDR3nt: TGTGCCAGCAGTGAAGACAGGGGTGATTCGAATTCACCCCTCCACTTT
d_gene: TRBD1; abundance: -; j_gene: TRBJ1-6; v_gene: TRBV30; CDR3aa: CASHRGWNSPLHF; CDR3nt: TGTGCCTCCCACAGGGGGTGGAATTCACCCCTCCACTTT
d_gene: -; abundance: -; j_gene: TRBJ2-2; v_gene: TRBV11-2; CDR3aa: CASSKTGTNTGELFF; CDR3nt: TGTGCCAGCAGCAAAACAGGAACGAACACCGGGGAGCTGTTTTTT
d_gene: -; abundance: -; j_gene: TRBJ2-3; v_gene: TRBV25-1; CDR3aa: CASSDTRRPDTQYF; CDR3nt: TGTGCCAGCAGTGACACTAGACGGCCAGATACGCAGTATTTT
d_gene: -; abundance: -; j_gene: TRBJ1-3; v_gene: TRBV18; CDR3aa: CASSLQGAGNTIYF; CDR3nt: TGTGCCAGCTCACTGCAGGGCGCTGGAAACACCATATATTTT
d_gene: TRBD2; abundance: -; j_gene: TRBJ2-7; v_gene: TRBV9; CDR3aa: CASSPGGGGYEQYF; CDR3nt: TGTGCCAGCAGCCCGGGGGGCGGGGGGTACGAGCAGTACTTC